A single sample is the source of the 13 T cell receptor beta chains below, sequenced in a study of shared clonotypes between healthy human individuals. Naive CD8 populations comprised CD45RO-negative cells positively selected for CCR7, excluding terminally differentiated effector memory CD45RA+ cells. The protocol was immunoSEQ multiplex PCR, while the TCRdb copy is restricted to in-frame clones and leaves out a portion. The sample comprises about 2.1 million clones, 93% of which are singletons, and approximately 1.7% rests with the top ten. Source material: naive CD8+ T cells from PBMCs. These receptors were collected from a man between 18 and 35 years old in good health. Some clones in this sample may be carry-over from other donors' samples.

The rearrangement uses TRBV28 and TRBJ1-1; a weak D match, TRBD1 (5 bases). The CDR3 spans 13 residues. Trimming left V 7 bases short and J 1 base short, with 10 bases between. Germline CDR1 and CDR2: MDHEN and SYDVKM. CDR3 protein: CASTRVGNTEAFF. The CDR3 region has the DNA TGTGCCAGCACCAGGGTCGGGAACACTGAAGCTTTCTTT.

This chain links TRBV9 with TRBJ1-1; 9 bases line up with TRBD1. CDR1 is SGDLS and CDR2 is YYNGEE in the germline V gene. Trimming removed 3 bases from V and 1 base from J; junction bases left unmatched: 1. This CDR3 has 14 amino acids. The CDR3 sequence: CASSGDRANTEAFF. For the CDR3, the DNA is TGTGCCAGCAGCGGGGACAGGGCGAACACTGAAGCTTTCTTT.

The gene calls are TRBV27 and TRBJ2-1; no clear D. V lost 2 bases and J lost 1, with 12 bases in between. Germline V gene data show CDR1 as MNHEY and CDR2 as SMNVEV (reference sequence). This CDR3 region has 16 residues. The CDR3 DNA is TGTGCCAGCAGTTTAAATTATGATTCGTCCTACAATGAGCAGTTCTTC. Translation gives CASSLNYDSSYNEQFF.

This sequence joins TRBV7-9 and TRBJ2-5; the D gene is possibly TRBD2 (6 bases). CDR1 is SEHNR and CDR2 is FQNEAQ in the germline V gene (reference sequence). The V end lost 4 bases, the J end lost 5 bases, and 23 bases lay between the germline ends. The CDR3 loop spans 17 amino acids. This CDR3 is CASSSGPDYLKGETQYF. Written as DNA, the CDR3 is TGTGCCAGCAGCTCAGGTCCGGACTACCTAAAGGGGGAGACCCAGTACTTC.

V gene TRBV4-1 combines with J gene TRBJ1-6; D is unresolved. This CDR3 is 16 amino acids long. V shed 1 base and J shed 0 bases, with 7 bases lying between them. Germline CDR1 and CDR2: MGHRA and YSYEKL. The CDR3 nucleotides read TGCGCCAGCAGCCAAGCGGTTAGCTCCTATAATTCACCCCTCCACTTT. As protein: CASSQAVSSYNSPLHF.

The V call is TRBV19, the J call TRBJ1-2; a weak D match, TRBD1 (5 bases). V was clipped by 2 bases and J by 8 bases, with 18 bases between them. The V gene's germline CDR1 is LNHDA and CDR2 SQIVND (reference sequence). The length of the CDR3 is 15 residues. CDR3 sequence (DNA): TGTGCCAGTAGTATAAGGCTCGGGACCTTCCAGGGCTACACCTTC. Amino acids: CASSIRLGTFQGYTF.

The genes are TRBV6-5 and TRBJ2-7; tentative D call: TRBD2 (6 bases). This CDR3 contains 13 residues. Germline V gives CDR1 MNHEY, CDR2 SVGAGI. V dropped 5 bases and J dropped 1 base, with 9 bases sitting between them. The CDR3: CASSSSGSYEQYF. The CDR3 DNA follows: TGTGCCAGCAGTAGTAGCGGTTCCTACGAGCAGTACTTC.

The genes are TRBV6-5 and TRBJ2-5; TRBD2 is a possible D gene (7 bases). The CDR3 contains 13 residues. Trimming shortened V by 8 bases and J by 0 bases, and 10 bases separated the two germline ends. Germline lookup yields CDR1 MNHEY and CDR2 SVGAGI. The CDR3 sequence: CASGGAYQETQYF. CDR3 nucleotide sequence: TGTGCCAGCGGGGGGGCGTACCAAGAGACCCAGTACTTC.

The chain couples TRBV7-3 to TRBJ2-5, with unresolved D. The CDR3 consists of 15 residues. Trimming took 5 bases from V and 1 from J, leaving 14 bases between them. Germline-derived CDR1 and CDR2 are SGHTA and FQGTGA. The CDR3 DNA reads TGTGCCAGCAGCCGAACAGCTAGTGGCCAAGAGACCCAGTACTTC. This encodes CASSRTASGQETQYF.

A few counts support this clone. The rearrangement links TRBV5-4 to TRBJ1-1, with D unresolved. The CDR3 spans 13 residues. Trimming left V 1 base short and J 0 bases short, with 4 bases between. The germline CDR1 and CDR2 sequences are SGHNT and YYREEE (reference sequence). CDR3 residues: CASSLRMNTEAFF. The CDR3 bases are TGTGCCAGCAGCTTGAGGATGAACACTGAAGCTTTCTTT. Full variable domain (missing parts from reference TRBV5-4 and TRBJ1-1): ETGVTQSPTHLIKTRGQQVTLRCSSQSGHNTVSWYQQALGQGPQFIFQYYREEENGRGNFPPRFSGLQFPNYSSELNVNALELDDSALYLCASSLRMNTEAFFGQGTRLTVV.

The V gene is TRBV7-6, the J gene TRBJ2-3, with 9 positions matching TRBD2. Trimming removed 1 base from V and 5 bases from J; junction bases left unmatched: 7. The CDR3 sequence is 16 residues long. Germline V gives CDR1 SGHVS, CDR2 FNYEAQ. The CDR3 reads CASSLVEREVEDTQYF. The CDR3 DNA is TGTGCCAGCAGCTTAGTCGAGCGGGAGGTTGAAGATACGCAGTATTTT.

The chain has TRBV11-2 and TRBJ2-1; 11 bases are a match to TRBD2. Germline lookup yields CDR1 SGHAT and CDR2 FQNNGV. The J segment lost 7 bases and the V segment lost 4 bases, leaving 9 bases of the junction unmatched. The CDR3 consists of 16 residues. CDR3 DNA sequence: TGTGCCAGCAGCTCTACGCTCGGACTAGCGGGTAATGAGCAGTTCTTC. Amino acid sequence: CASSSTLGLAGNEQFF. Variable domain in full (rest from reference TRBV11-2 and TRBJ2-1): EAGVAQSPRYKIIEKRQSVAFWCNPISGHATLYWYQQILGQGPKLLIQFQNNGVVDDSQLPKDRFSAERLKGVDSTLKIQPAKLEDSAVYLCASSSTLGLAGNEQFFGPGTRLTVL.

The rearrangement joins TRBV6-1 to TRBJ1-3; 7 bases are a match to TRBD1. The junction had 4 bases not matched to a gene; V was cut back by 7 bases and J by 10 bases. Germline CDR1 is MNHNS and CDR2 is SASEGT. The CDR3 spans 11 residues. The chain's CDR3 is CASTPGQTIYF. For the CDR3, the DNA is TGTGCCAGCACCCCGGGACAGACCATATATTTT.